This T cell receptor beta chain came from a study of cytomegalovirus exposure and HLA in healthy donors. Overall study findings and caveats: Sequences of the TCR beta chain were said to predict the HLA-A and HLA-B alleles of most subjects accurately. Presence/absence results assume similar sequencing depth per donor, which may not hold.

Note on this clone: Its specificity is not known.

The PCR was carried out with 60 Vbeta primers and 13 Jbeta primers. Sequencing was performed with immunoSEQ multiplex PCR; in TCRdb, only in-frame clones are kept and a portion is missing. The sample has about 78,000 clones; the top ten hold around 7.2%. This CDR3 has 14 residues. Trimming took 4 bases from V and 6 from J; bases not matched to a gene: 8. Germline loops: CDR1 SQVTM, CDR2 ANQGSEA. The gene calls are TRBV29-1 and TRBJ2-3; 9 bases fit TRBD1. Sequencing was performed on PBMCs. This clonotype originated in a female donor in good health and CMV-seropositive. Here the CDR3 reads CSVGDRATGDTQYF. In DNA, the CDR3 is TGCAGCGTTGGGGACAGGGCGACGGGGGATACGCAGTATTTT.